This T cell receptor beta chain originates from a study of vaccination effects on CD4 cells after COVID-19. The method was immunoSEQ multiplex PCR; TCRdb's version includes in-frame clones alone and lacks a portion of them. The data hold under 45,000 clones, with roughly 70% observed a single time. Sequencing was preceded by expansion of antigen-specific CD4+ T cells with viral peptide pools in the ViraFEST assay. Subsequent to roughly 9 days of culture, CD4+ T cells were isolated. Neither prior SARS-CoV-2 infection nor positive nucleocapsid antibodies were present in the vaccine recipients. This clone has more than one count but fewer than ten. Its antigen is as yet unknown. The TCR originated in a human donor who received a COVID-19 vaccine. The material sequenced was CD4+ T cells from PBMCs cultured with HCoV-OC43 spike peptides, taken before COVID-19 vaccination. Stated subset: HCoV-OC43 spike overlapping peptide pool stimulation.

The CDR3 region is CASSYTRGRTEAFF. The CDR3 nucleotides are TGTGCCAGCAGTTATACTCGGGGTCGGACTGAAGCTTTCTTT. This chain uses TRBV6-6 with TRBJ1-1; D is ambiguous. In germline, CDR1 is MNHNY, CDR2 SVGAGI (reference sequence). The CDR3 is 14 amino acids. Trimming pared 3 bases from V and 5 bases from J, leaving 13 bases between.